This T cell receptor beta chain emerged from a study of T cell responses to AZD1222 COVID-19 vaccine. Assay used: immunoSEQ multiplex PCR; TCRdb lists only in-frame clones, some missing. The table has 95,000 to 150,000 clones, approximately 90% seen once; the top ten hold 4% to 5.5%. This CDR3 has 12 amino acids. Trimming took 0 bases from V and 6 from J, leaving 3 bases between them. Per germline, CDR1 SGHTS and CDR2 YDEGEE. The chain couples TRBV5-8 to TRBJ1-4; D unresolved. The sequenced sample was peripheral blood, obtained on day 0 of AZD1222 vaccination. The sequence was collected from an adult in good health. CDR3 protein: CASSLGDEKLFF. The CDR3 DNA reads as TGTGCCAGCAGCTTGGGTGATGAAAAACTGTTTTTT.